These 24 T cell receptor beta chains came from one sample sequenced in a study of cytomegalovirus exposure and HLA in healthy donors. PCR involved 60 Vbeta and 13 Jbeta primers. Data came from immunoSEQ multiplex PCR; TCRdb stores just in-frame clones and leaves some out. The top ten hold 2.9% of the sample, which has over 150,000 clones, around 75% seen once. Sequenced sample: PBMCs. These TCRs come from a male donor in good health and CMV-seronegative.

The CDR3 region has the DNA TGTGCCAGCAGACTACGACTAGCGGGAGGCTACAATGAGCAGTTCTTC. It codes for CASRLRLAGGYNEQFF. The J gene is TRBJ2-1, the V gene TRBV2, with 13 nucleotides matching TRBD2. V shed 6 bases, J shed 3 bases, and the junction held 5 bases outside the gene matches. The CDR3 runs to 16 residues. The germline V gene encodes CDR1 SNHLY and CDR2 FYNNEI.

This clone was seen just once. V is TRBV5-8 and J is TRBJ1-2; 7 bases align to TRBD1. Losses at the gene ends were 4 bases for V and 7 bases for J; bases not matched to a gene: 13. Looked up from germline, CDR1 is SGHTS and CDR2 is YDEGEE. The CDR3 has 15 amino acids. DNA of the CDR3: TGTGCCAGCAGCCTCAACAGGGGAACTATCTTTGGCTACACCTTC. Translating it yields CASSLNRGTIFGYTF.

The chain links TRBV4-1 to TRBJ2-1; 8 nucleotides agree with TRBD2. The CDR3 spans 15 residues. Germline-derived CDR1 and CDR2 are MGHRA and YSYEKL. Trimming cost V 4 bases and J 7 bases; bases outside gene matches: 9. The CDR3 reads CASSLAGTRRNEQFF. The CDR3 bases are TGCGCCAGCAGCCTCGCCGGGACTAGGCGTAATGAGCAGTTCTTC.

As DNA, the CDR3 is TGTGCCAGCAGCTTATTCAGCGGGGACTACAATGAGCAGTTCTTC. This sequence encodes CASSLFSGDYNEQFF. The genes are TRBV7-3 and TRBJ2-1; TRBD2 matches at 7 bases. CDR1 SGHTA and CDR2 FQGTGA come from the germline V gene. Germline trimming cut 2 bases from V and 3 bases from J; bases unmatched to any gene: 4. The CDR3 sequence is 15 residues long.

The V call is TRBV29-1, the J call TRBJ2-7, with D possibly TRBD1 on 6 matching bases. The germline V gene encodes CDR1 SQVTM and CDR2 ANQGSEA. This CDR3 is built from 13 residues. V shed 4 bases and J shed 3 bases, with 13 bases lying between them. The CDR3 DNA reads TGCAGCGTTGTGACAGGTCTTGGCTACGAGCAGTACTTC. It yields the protein CSVVTGLGYEQYF.

This clone was observed a single time. The rearrangement links TRBV4-2 to TRBJ1-5; no clear D. CDR1 and CDR2 (germline): LGHNA, YNFKEQ. The V and J ends lost 5 bases and 7 bases respectively, with 15 bases between them. This CDR3 has 14 residues. The chain's CDR3 is CASSNRRAGQPQHF. The CDR3 region has the DNA TGTGCCAGCAGCAATCGGAGAGCGGGACAGCCCCAGCATTTT.

About this clone itself: Other DNA sequences within the sample encode an identical CDR3. The rearrangement uses TRBV28 and TRBJ2-7; no firm D call. V lost 5 bases, J lost 3 bases, and 5 bases lay in between. This CDR3 contains 11 residues. The germline V gene encodes CDR1 MDHEN and CDR2 SYDVKM. CDR3 DNA: TGTGCCAGCAGTCCATTCTACGAGCAGTACTTC. As protein: CASSPFYEQYF.

V is TRBV5-1 and J is TRBJ1-1; D perhaps matches TRBD1 (5 bases). Germline V gene lookup returns CDR1 SGHRS and CDR2 YFSETQ. This CDR3 has 13 residues. Trimming pared 4 bases from V and 1 base from J, leaving 8 bases between. The CDR3 sequence: CASSRGANTEAFF. The CDR3 DNA follows: TGCGCCAGCAGCCGTGGGGCGAACACTGAAGCTTTCTTT.

The chain uses TRBV14 and TRBJ1-1; TRBD1 aligns across 12 bases. CDR3 length equals 18 residues. CDR1 and CDR2 from the germline V gene are SGHDN and FVKESK. V shed 3 bases, J shed 1 base, and the junction held 9 bases outside the gene matches. The CDR3 reads CASSHLPRDRGRNTEAFF. CDR3 nucleotide sequence: TGTGCCAGCAGCCACCTCCCGAGGGACAGGGGGCGGAACACTGAAGCTTTCTTT.

About this clone itself: In the same sample, other DNA sequences code for this CDR3. This chain joins TRBV6-5 and TRBJ2-1, with 7 nucleotides matching TRBD2. Germline loops: CDR1 MNHEY, CDR2 SVGAGI. This CDR3 has 15 residues. V trimming: 6 bases; J trimming: 0 bases; junction bases outside the gene matches: 5. For the CDR3, the DNA is TGTGCCAGCAGCCCTAGCGGCAGCTCCTACAATGAGCAGTTCTTC. Protein: CASSPSGSSYNEQFF.

The chain carries TRBV30 and TRBJ2-1, with TRBD2 identical over 10 bases. The CDR3 is made up of 13 amino acids. Germline-derived CDR1 and CDR2 are GTSNPN and SVGIG (reference sequence). V lost 3 bases and J lost 10; bases outside the gene matches: 6. The CDR3, as DNA: TGTGCCTGGAGCCAACTTAGCGGGAGGGAGCAGTTCTTC. Translated, it gives CAWSQLSGREQFF.

This sequence joins TRBV27 and TRBJ1-5; tentative D call: TRBD1 (6 bases). The V gene lost 2 bases and the J gene lost 5 bases, with 13 bases spanning the gap. The CDR3 has 15 residues. Germline assignment: CDR1 MNHEY and CDR2 SMNVEV (reference sequence). The CDR3 sequence is CASSLVSGAYQPQHF. DNA for the CDR3: TGTGCCAGCAGTTTAGTTTCAGGGGCTTATCAGCCCCAGCATTTT.

V and J are TRBV30 and TRBJ2-5; D possibly corresponds to TRBD1 (5 bases). CDR1 is GTSNPN and CDR2 is SVGIG in the germline V gene (reference sequence). The CDR3 runs to 14 residues. Trimming pared 0 bases from V and 4 bases from J, leaving 12 bases between. The CDR3 region is CAWSVGVLPETQYF. The DNA for the CDR3 is TGTGCCTGGAGTGTAGGGGTCCTCCCAGAGACCCAGTACTTC.

This clone was detected a few times. This chain joins TRBV19 and TRBJ1-2; 9 bases are shared with TRBD1. The germline gives CDR1 LNHDA, CDR2 SQIVND (reference sequence). V gave up 6 bases and J gave up 6 bases; unmatched junction bases: 8. This CDR3 has 14 residues. CDR3 sequence (DNA): TGTGCCAGTAGAGGGACAGGGATCGACCATGGCTACACCTTC. It yields the protein CASRGTGIDHGYTF.

The chain recombines TRBV30 with TRBJ1-4; a weak D match, TRBD1 (6 bases). CDR3 length equals 14 residues. Germline-derived CDR1 and CDR2 are GTSNPN and SVGIG (reference sequence). V lost 2 bases and J lost 4, with 11 bases in between. CDR3 amino acids: CAWSLTGINEKLFF. CDR3 nucleotide sequence: TGTGCCTGGAGTTTAACAGGGATTAATGAAAAACTGTTTTTT.

This clone was observed a handful of times. The V call is TRBV7-6, the J call TRBJ2-7; D possibly corresponds to TRBD2 (6 bases). CDR1 is SGHVS, CDR2 FNYEAQ, per germline. The CDR3 loop spans 13 amino acids. V dropped 4 bases and J dropped 5 bases, with 12 bases sitting between them. CDR3 in DNA: TGTGCCAGCAGCTCTGGGCCGGGGGACGAGCAGTACTTC. Encoded protein: CASSSGPGDEQYF. The variable domain in full, completed from reference TRBV7-6 and TRBJ2-7, reads GAGVSQSPRYKVTKRGQDVALRCDPISGHVSLYWYRQALGQGPEFLTYFNYEAQQDKSGLPNDRFSAERPEGSISTLTIQRTEQRDSAMYRCASSSGPGDEQYFGPGTRLTVT.

The chain has TRBV6-6 and TRBJ2-3, with 7 bases identical to TRBD1. Per germline, CDR1 MNHNY and CDR2 SVGAGI (reference sequence). The CDR3 extends over 15 amino acids. J gave up 0 bases and V 6 bases, and 6 bases lay outside the gene matches. As DNA, the CDR3 is TGTGCCAGCAGCTTCAGGGGGTCTAGCACAGATACGCAGTATTTT. This gives the protein CASSFRGSSTDTQYF.

The CDR3: CAWMAGGPAHEQFF. In DNA, the CDR3 is TGTGCCTGGATGGCGGGGGGGCCGGCACATGAGCAGTTCTTC. This chain uses TRBV30 with TRBJ2-1; 9 nucleotides align to TRBD2. After removal of 4 bases from V and 8 bases from J, the junction contained 9 bases not matched to a gene. The CDR3 has 14 amino acids. Looked up from germline, CDR1 is GTSNPN and CDR2 is SVGIG (reference sequence).

The chain employs TRBV7-3 and TRBJ2-3; 9 nucleotides match TRBD2. The trim removed 6 bases at V and 6 bases at J, leaving 10 bases unmatched. This CDR3 is 15 amino acids long. CDR1 and CDR2 from the germline V gene are SGHTA and FQGTGA. The CDR3 spells CASRPSGTIGDTQYF. DNA for the CDR3: TGTGCCAGCAGACCTAGCGGGACTATAGGGGATACGCAGTATTTT.

The V gene is TRBV18, the J gene TRBJ1-1; tentatively, D is TRBD1 (5 bases). Germline lookup yields CDR1 KGHSH and CDR2 LQKENI. Trimming took off 5 bases at V and 1 base at J, with 8 bases between the two ends. This CDR3 comprises 13 residues. CDR3 amino acids: CASSGGGNTEAFF. The CDR3 DNA reads TGTGCCAGCTCAGGGGGGGGGAACACTGAAGCTTTCTTT.

The chain is built from TRBV7-9 and TRBJ1-5; tentative D call: TRBD1 (5 bases). CDR1 SEHNR and CDR2 FQNEAQ come from the germline V gene (reference sequence). This CDR3 contains 13 residues. V lost 5 bases to trimming and J lost 3 bases, with 8 bases between them. This CDR3 reads CASSMGLNQPQHF. For the CDR3, the DNA is TGTGCCAGCAGCATGGGACTCAATCAGCCCCAGCATTTT.

The J gene is TRBJ1-2, the V gene TRBV5-1; 7 bases fit TRBD1. This CDR3 spans 14 amino acids. Trimming took 3 bases from V and 8 from J; bases not matched to a gene: 10. Germline CDR1 reads SGHRS; CDR2 reads YFSETQ. For the CDR3, the DNA is TGCGCCAGCAGCTCCCAGGGGGGAGGAGTAGGCTACACCTTC. This sequence encodes CASSSQGGGVGYTF.

The J gene is TRBJ2-3, the V gene TRBV19; weak D call: TRBD2 (6 bases). The CDR3 runs to 14 residues. V lost 8 bases and J lost 5, with 17 bases in between. CDR1 LNHDA and CDR2 SQIVND come from the germline V gene (reference sequence). CDR3 sequence: CASRDLKRGDTQYF. As DNA, the CDR3 is TGTGCCAGTCGGGACTTAAAAAGGGGAGATACGCAGTATTTT.

V gene TRBV2 combines with J gene TRBJ2-7; tentatively, D is TRBD1 (6 bases). Germline CDR1 is SNHLY and CDR2 is FYNNEI. The CDR3 contains 15 residues. Trimming stripped 0 bases from V and 0 bases from J, with 9 bases between. The CDR3 loop is CASSEALQGSYEQYF. As DNA, the CDR3 is TGTGCCAGCAGTGAAGCGCTACAGGGCTCCTACGAGCAGTACTTC.